This is a list of T cell receptor beta chains from one sample in a study of blood T cell repertoires in COVID-19. Clones were read by immunoSEQ multiplex PCR, and TCRdb kept only the in-frame ones, dropping some. The table shows roughly 100,000 clones, with approximately 85% occurring only once. Sequenced sample: peripheral blood. The receptors were sampled from a human donor in a cohort sampled during active COVID-19. Each CDR3 is given with its conserved first and last residue. D genes are given only for firm matches. Expanded clones get a size class; other rows say once, few or many, or leave the size out.

d_call: TRBD2
j_call: TRBJ2-3
v_call: TRBV7-2
clone_size: -
cdr3_aa: CASSRGTISTDTQYF
cdr3_nt: TGTGCCAGCAGCCGTGGGACTATAAGCACAGATACGCAGTATTTT

d_call: TRBD1
j_call: TRBJ2-5
v_call: TRBV7-8
clone_size: -
cdr3_aa: CASSSTGGGETQYF
cdr3_nt: TGTGCCAGCAGCTCGACAGGGGGCGGGGAGACCCAGTACTTC

d_call: TRBD2
j_call: TRBJ2-5
v_call: TRBV3-1/TRBV3-2
clone_size: -
cdr3_aa: CASSPASGSRETQYF
cdr3_nt: TGTGCCAGCAGCCCAGCTAGCGGGAGTCGGGAGACCCAGTACTTC

d_call: -
j_call: TRBJ1-2
v_call: TRBV5-1
clone_size: -
cdr3_aa: CASSLGGGGALFSEDGYTF
cdr3_nt: TGCGCCAGCAGCTTGGGGGGCGGTGGGGCGCTTTTCTCAGAGGATGGCTACACCTTC

d_call: TRBD1
j_call: TRBJ2-5
v_call: TRBV11-3
clone_size: -
cdr3_aa: CASSLGTGEGETQYF
cdr3_nt: TGTGCCAGCAGCTTAGGGACAGGGGAGGGTGAGACCCAGTACTTC

d_call: -
j_call: TRBJ1-2
v_call: TRBV4-3
clone_size: -
cdr3_aa: CASSQDRSYGYTF
cdr3_nt: TGCGCCAGCAGCCAAGATCGGAGCTATGGCTACACCTTC

d_call: -
j_call: TRBJ1-2
v_call: TRBV7-9
clone_size: -
cdr3_aa: CASTYPGALGYTF
cdr3_nt: TGTGCCAGCACTTACCCAGGGGCTTTAGGCTACACCTTC

d_call: -
j_call: TRBJ1-6
v_call: TRBV9
clone_size: -
cdr3_aa: CASSVQGNSPLHF
cdr3_nt: TGTGCCAGCAGCGTACAGGGGAATTCACCCCTCCACTTT

d_call: TRBD2
j_call: TRBJ2-7
v_call: TRBV6-1
clone_size: -
cdr3_aa: CASSVGLAGGMAYEQYF
cdr3_nt: TGTGCCAGCAGTGTGGGACTAGCGGGGGGGATGGCCTACGAGCAGTACTTC

d_call: -
j_call: TRBJ1-5
v_call: TRBV6-5
clone_size: -
cdr3_aa: CASRPRWADNQPQHF
cdr3_nt: TGTGCCAGCAGGCCCCGATGGGCCGACAATCAGCCCCAGCATTTT

d_call: -
j_call: TRBJ1-1
v_call: TRBV6-5
clone_size: few
cdr3_aa: CASSYGGGTEAFF
cdr3_nt: TGTGCCAGCAGTTACGGCGGGGGCACTGAAGCTTTCTTT

d_call: TRBD1
j_call: TRBJ2-7
v_call: TRBV6-6
clone_size: -
cdr3_aa: CASSPDRSYEQYF
cdr3_nt: TGTGCCAGCAGCCCGGACAGGTCCTACGAGCAGTACTTC

d_call: TRBD2
j_call: TRBJ2-1
v_call: TRBV5-6
clone_size: -
cdr3_aa: CASSRGGLAGVAEQFF
cdr3_nt: TGTGCCAGCAGCCGGGGGGGACTAGCGGGAGTGGCTGAGCAGTTCTTC

d_call: TRBD1
j_call: TRBJ2-7
v_call: TRBV5-1
clone_size: -
cdr3_aa: CASSANPGTGAYEQYF
cdr3_nt: TGCGCCAGCAGCGCAAACCCCGGGACAGGGGCCTACGAGCAGTACTTC

d_call: -
j_call: TRBJ1-6
v_call: TRBV5-6
clone_size: -
cdr3_aa: CASTLIENNSPLHF
cdr3_nt: TGTGCCAGCACCCTAATTGAGAATAATTCACCCCTCCACTTT

d_call: TRBD2
j_call: TRBJ2-7
v_call: TRBV6-2/TRBV6-3
clone_size: -
cdr3_aa: CASSYRLAGRYEQYF
cdr3_nt: TGTGCCAGCAGTTATCGGCTAGCGGGGAGGTACGAGCAGTACTTC

d_call: -
j_call: TRBJ2-7
v_call: TRBV7-2
clone_size: -
cdr3_aa: CASSLVGEIYEQYF
cdr3_nt: TGTGCCAGCAGCTTAGTCGGGGAGATCTACGAGCAGTACTTC

d_call: -
j_call: TRBJ1-1
v_call: TRBV27
clone_size: -
cdr3_aa: CASRPFVGRSTEAFF
cdr3_nt: TGTGCCAGCAGACCCTTTGTAGGGAGATCCACTGAAGCTTTCTTT

d_call: TRBD1
j_call: TRBJ1-3
v_call: TRBV6-5
clone_size: -
cdr3_aa: CASSRGTDAWNF
cdr3_nt: TGTGCCAGCAGTCGCGGGACAGACGCTTGGAATTTT

d_call: -
j_call: TRBJ2-1
v_call: TRBV9
clone_size: -
cdr3_aa: CASSADILSYNEQFF
cdr3_nt: TGTGCCAGCAGCGCGGACATACTCTCCTACAATGAGCAGTTCTTC

d_call: -
j_call: TRBJ1-2
v_call: TRBV19
clone_size: -
cdr3_aa: CASRFGAGDYGYTF
cdr3_nt: TGTGCCAGTAGATTTGGGGCAGGGGACTATGGCTACACCTTC

d_call: TRBD1
j_call: TRBJ2-3
v_call: TRBV11-2
clone_size: -
cdr3_aa: CARAQGERDTQYF
cdr3_nt: TGTGCCAGAGCGCAGGGGGAAAGAGATACGCAGTATTTT

d_call: -
j_call: TRBJ2-1
v_call: TRBV7-2
clone_size: -
cdr3_aa: CASTARGVSYNEQFF
cdr3_nt: TGTGCCAGCACCGCGCGGGGCGTCTCCTACAATGAGCAGTTCTTC

d_call: TRBD2
j_call: TRBJ2-3
v_call: TRBV9
clone_size: -
cdr3_aa: CASSEGLARTDTQYF
cdr3_nt: TGTGCCAGCAGCGAGGGACTAGCGAGGACAGATACGCAGTATTTT

d_call: -
j_call: TRBJ2-3
v_call: TRBV7-9
clone_size: -
cdr3_aa: CASSLARLPDTDTQYF
cdr3_nt: TGTGCCAGCAGCTTAGCGCGACTACCCGACACAGATACGCAGTATTTT

d_call: -
j_call: TRBJ1-1
v_call: TRBV9
clone_size: -
cdr3_aa: CASSVGGGVGTEAFF
cdr3_nt: TGTGCCAGCAGCGTAGGGGGCGGCGTTGGAACTGAAGCTTTCTTT

d_call: -
j_call: TRBJ2-5
v_call: TRBV6-2/TRBV6-3
clone_size: -
cdr3_aa: CASSWTRGETQYF
cdr3_nt: TGTGCCAGCAGTTGGACTAGGGGGGAGACCCAGTACTTC

d_call: TRBD2
j_call: TRBJ2-2
v_call: TRBV9
clone_size: -
cdr3_aa: CASSVGASGSTGELFF
cdr3_nt: TGTGCCAGCAGCGTAGGGGCTAGCGGGAGCACCGGGGAGCTGTTTTTT